This is a list of T cell receptor beta chains from one sample in a study of Graves' ophthalmopathy and Graves' hyperthyroidism. TCRdb called the multiplex PCR reads again in MiXCR, with one record for every CDR3 protein. Of 300,000 to 350,000 distinct CDR3 sequences listed, roughly 16% are singletons. The sequencing sample was made of peripheral blood. These TCRs come from an adult man with Graves' ophthalmopathy. Both conserved end residues are part of each CDR3. Each record gives: CDR3 protein, CDR3 DNA, J gene, D gene, clone size, V gene. D genes are given only for firm matches. Clone size is given for some rows only: seen once, a few or many times, or a class if the clone is expanded.

CASSPPGGLQETQYF	TGTGCCAGCAGTCCTCCGGGAGGCCTCCAAGAGACCCAGTACTTC	TRBJ2-5	TRBD2	NA	TRBV12-3/TRBV12-4
CSAPSTLAAYSYEQYF	TGCAGTGCTCCCTCAACCCTAGCGGCCTACTCCTACGAGCAGTACTTC	TRBJ2-7	TRBD2	NA	TRBV20-1
CASSYKTGVFNQPQHF	TGTGCCAGCAGCTATAAGACAGGGGTGTTTAATCAGCCCCAGCATTTT	TRBJ1-5	TRBD1	many	TRBV11-2
CASQDRGLRETQYF	TGTGCCAGCCAAGACAGGGGGCTGAGAGAGACCCAGTACTTC	TRBJ2-5	TRBD1	many	TRBV6-5
CASSSDSYNQPQHF	TGTGCCAGCAGTTCGGACAGCTACAATCAGCCCCAGCATTTT	TRBJ1-5	NA	NA	TRBV6-2/TRBV6-3
CASSNTGQGQPQHF	TGTGCCAGCAGTAACACAGGGCAAGGTCAGCCCCAGCATTTT	TRBJ1-5	NA	many	TRBV6-5
CASGPGDRVNQPQHF	TGTGCCAGCGGACCGGGGGACAGGGTCAATCAGCCCCAGCATTTT	TRBJ1-5	TRBD1	NA	TRBV28
CASSRDKYNEQFF	TGTGCCAGCAGCCGAGATAAATACAATGAGCAGTTCTTC	TRBJ2-1	NA	many	TRBV11-2
CASSPEWGLEAFF	TGTGCCAGCAGCCCTGAGTGGGGTCTTGAAGCTTTCTTT	TRBJ1-1	NA	many	TRBV7-6
CASIDSWETQYF	TGTGCCAGCATCGACAGCTGGGAGACCCAGTACTTC	TRBJ2-5	NA	many	TRBV6-2/TRBV6-3
CASSLDRDSRGYTF	TGTGCCAGCAGCTTAGACCGGGACAGTCGGGGCTACACCTTC	TRBJ1-2	TRBD1	many	TRBV7-2
CASSPRLAGGGGETQYF	TGTGCCAGCAGCCCCCGACTAGCGGGGGGCGGGGGAGAGACCCAGTACTTC	TRBJ2-5	TRBD2	many	TRBV11-2
CASTVGHYGCTF	TGTGCCAGCACCGTCGGGCACTATGGCTGCACCTTC	TRBJ1-2	NA	many	TRBV6-1
CAISKGTPDGYTF	TGTGCCATCAGCAAGGGGACGCCGGATGGCTACACCTTC	TRBJ1-2	NA	many	TRBV10-3
CASSLTGGQETQYF	TGTGCCAGCAGCCTCACAGGGGGCCAGGAGACCCAGTACTTC	TRBJ2-5	TRBD1	many	TRBV11-1
CASSGSAYEQYF	TGTGCCAGCAGCGGGAGTGCCTACGAGCAGTACTTC	TRBJ2-7	NA	NA	TRBV6-1
CASSQQAGQPQHF	TGCGCCAGCAGCCAACAGGCTGGTCAGCCCCAGCATTTT	TRBJ1-5	NA	many	TRBV4-3
CASGYGGAMNTEAFF	TGTGCCAGCGGTTACGGGGGGGCAATGAACACTGAAGCTTTCTTT	TRBJ1-1	NA	many	TRBV6-2/TRBV6-3
CASSQGQMTNTEAFF	TGTGCCAGCAGCCAAGGACAGATGACGAACACTGAAGCTTTCTTT	TRBJ1-1	NA	many	TRBV4-2
CASSGGGGYEQYF	TGTGCCAGCTCGGGAGGGGGCGGTTACGAGCAGTACTTC	TRBJ2-7	NA	many	TRBV6-4
CSAGSGTEETQYF	TGCAGTGCCGGTAGCGGGACCGAAGAGACCCAGTACTTC	TRBJ2-5	TRBD2	many	TRBV20-1
CASRTENNYGYTF	TGTGCCAGCAGGACCGAAAATAACTATGGCTACACCTTC	TRBJ1-2	NA	many	TRBV6-2/TRBV6-3
CASSPGLAGMETQYF	TGTGCCAGCAGCCCTGGACTAGCGGGAATGGAGACCCAGTACTTC	TRBJ2-5	TRBD2	many	TRBV3-1
CASSFPEETQYF	TGCGCCAGCAGCTTTCCTGAAGAGACCCAGTACTTC	TRBJ2-5	NA	many	TRBV5-1
CASSLWGGSQPQHF	TGTGCCAGCAGCCTTTGGGGGGGATCTCAGCCCCAGCATTTT	TRBJ1-5	NA	many	TRBV28
CASRAAGHNQPQHF	TGTGCCAGCCGTGCGGCGGGGCACAATCAGCCCCAGCATTTT	TRBJ1-5	NA	many	TRBV12-3/TRBV12-4
CAWSLWTSKNQETQYF	TGTGCCTGGAGTCTTTGGACTAGCAAAAACCAAGAGACCCAGTACTTC	TRBJ2-5	TRBD2	many	TRBV30
CSAIDGTYEQSF	TGCAGTGCTATAGACGGGACCTACGAGCAGTCCTTC	TRBJ2-7	NA	few	TRBV20-1
CASSEESIYGYTF	TGTGCCAGCAGTGAAGAGAGCATCTATGGCTACACCTTC	TRBJ1-2	NA	NA	TRBV6-1
CASSPRHVQETQYF	TGTGCCAGCAGTCCGCGACATGTCCAAGAGACCCAGTACTTC	TRBJ2-5	NA	NA	TRBV12-3/TRBV12-4
CASSNSGVYEQYF	TGTGCCAGCAGCAATAGCGGGGTCTACGAGCAGTACTTC	TRBJ2-7	TRBD2	many	TRBV7-2
CSVETGPGVGAQHF	TGCAGCGTTGAGACCGGACCTGGGGTTGGGGCCCAGCATTTT	TRBJ1-5	NA	many	TRBV29-1
CASSLGPPRDGYTF	TGTGCCAGCAGCTTAGGACCACCTCGAGATGGCTACACCTTC	TRBJ1-2	NA	many	TRBV11-2
CSVGGGETYPYEQYF	TGCAGCGTTGGTGGGGGGGAAACTTATCCCTACGAGCAGTACTTC	TRBJ2-7	TRBD2	many	TRBV29-1
CASSSRPGTNTEASF	TGTGCCAGTAGTTCCAGACCGGGGACGAACACTGAAGCTTCCTTT	TRBJ1-1	NA	NA	TRBV19
CASSQVGAAYEQYF	TGTGCCAGCAGCCAGGTCGGAGCTGCCTACGAGCAGTACTTC	TRBJ2-7	NA	many	TRBV28
CASSLGVRGTSGRRETQYF	TGTGCCAGCAGCTTAGGCGTTCGGGGGACTAGCGGGAGGCGGGAGACCCAGTACTTC	TRBJ2-5	TRBD2	many	TRBV11-2
CASSAFSSYEQYF	TGTGCCAGCAGCGCCTTTAGCTCCTACGAGCAGTACTTC	TRBJ2-7	NA	many	TRBV7-8
CASSSLPGQMNTEAFF	TGTGCCAGCAGTTCCCTGCCGGGACAGATGAACACTGAAGCTTTCTTT	TRBJ1-1	TRBD1	few	TRBV12-3/TRBV12-4
CASSVPSPQAAMKAFF	TGTGCCAGCAGTGTCCCTTCTCCACAGGCCGCCATGAAAGCTTTCTTT	TRBJ1-1	NA	many	TRBV6-1
CASSLTGLAGGKGETQYF	TGTGCTAGCAGCCTCACGGGACTAGCGGGAGGGAAGGGAGAGACCCAGTACTTC	TRBJ2-5	TRBD2	NA	TRBV7-7
CASSPLRGGEDGYTF	TGTGCCAGCAGTCCCCTTCGGGGAGGAGAGGATGGCTACACCTTC	TRBJ1-2	NA	many	TRBV27
CAWKLDRGPTEAFF	TGTGCCTGGAAATTGGACAGGGGGCCCACTGAAGCTTTCTTT	TRBJ1-1	TRBD1	many	TRBV30
CASSPRQVQGGYTF	TGTGCCAGCTCACCACGACAGGTGCAAGGTGGCTACACCTTC	TRBJ1-2	NA	many	TRBV18
CANPGADGWGEQYF	TGTGCCAACCCTGGGGCAGACGGATGGGGCGAGCAGTACTTC	TRBJ2-7	NA	NA	TRBV28
CSAPGQVVHEQYF	TGCAGTGCCCCGGGACAGGTTGTTCACGAGCAGTACTTC	TRBJ2-7	TRBD1	many	TRBV20-1